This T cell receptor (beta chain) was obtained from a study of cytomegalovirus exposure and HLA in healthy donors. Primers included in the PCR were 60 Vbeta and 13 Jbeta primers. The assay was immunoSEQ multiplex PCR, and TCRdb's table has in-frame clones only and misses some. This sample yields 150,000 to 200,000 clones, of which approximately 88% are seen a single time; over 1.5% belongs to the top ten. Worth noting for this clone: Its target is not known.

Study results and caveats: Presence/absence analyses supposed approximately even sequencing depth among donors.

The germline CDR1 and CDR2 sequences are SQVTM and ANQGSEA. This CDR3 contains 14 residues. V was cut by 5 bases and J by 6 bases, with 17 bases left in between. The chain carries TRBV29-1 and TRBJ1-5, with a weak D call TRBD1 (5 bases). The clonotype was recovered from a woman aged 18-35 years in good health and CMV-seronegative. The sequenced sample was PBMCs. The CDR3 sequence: CSVKVAGSIQPQHF. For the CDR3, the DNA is TGCAGCGTTAAAGTCGCAGGGTCCATTCAGCCCCAGCATTTT.